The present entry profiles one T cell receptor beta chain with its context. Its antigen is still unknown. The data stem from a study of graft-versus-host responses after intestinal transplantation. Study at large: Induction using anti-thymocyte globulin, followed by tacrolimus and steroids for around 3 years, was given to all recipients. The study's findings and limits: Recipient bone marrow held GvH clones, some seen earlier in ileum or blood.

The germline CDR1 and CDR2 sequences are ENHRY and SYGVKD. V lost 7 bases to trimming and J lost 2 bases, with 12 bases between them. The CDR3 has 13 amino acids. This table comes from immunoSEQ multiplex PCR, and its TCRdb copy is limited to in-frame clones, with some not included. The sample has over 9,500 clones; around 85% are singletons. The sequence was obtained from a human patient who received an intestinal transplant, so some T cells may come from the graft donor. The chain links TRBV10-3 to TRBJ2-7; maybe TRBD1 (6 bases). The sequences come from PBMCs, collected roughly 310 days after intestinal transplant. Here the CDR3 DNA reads TGTGCCATCAACAGGGACCTAGCCTACGAGCAGTACTTC. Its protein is CAINRDLAYEQYF.